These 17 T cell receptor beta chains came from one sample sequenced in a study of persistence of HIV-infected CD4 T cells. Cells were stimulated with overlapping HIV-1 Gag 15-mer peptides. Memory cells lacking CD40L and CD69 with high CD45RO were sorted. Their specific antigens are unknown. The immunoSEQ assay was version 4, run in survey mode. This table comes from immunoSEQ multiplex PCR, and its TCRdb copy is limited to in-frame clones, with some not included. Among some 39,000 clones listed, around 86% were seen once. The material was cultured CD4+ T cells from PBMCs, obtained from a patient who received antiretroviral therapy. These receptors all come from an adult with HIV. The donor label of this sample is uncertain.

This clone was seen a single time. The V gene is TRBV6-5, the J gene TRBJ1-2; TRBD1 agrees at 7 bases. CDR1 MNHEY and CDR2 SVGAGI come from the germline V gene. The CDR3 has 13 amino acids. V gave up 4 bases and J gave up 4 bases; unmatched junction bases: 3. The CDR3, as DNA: TGTGCCAGCAGTTCGGGACAGCTCTATGGCTACACCTTC. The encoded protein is CASSSGQLYGYTF.

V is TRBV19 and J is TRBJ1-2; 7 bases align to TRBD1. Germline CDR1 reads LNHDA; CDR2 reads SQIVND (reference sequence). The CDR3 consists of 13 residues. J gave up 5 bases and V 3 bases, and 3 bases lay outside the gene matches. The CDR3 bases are TGTGCCAGTAGTATGGGCAGGGGGTATGGCTACACCTTC. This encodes CASSMGRGYGYTF.

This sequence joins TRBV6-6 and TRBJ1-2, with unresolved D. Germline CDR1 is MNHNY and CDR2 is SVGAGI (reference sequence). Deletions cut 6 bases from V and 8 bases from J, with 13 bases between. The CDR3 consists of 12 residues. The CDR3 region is CASSPLERGYTF. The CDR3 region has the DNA TGTGCCAGCAGCCCCCTGGAGAGGGGCTACACCTTC.

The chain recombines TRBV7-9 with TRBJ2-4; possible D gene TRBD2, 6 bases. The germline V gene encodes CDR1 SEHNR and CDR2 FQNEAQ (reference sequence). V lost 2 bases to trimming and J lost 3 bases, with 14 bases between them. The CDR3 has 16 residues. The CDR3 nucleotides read TGTGCCAGCAGCTTATCGGCGGGGTCTGGCAAAAACATTCAGTACTTC. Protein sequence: CASSLSAGSGKNIQYF.

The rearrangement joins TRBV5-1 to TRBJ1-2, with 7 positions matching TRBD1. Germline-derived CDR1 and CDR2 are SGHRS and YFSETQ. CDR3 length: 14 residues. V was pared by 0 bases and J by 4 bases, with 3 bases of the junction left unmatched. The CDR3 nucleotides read TGCGCCAGCAGCTTGGGACAGGGCATCTATGGCTACACCTTC. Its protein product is CASSLGQGIYGYTF.

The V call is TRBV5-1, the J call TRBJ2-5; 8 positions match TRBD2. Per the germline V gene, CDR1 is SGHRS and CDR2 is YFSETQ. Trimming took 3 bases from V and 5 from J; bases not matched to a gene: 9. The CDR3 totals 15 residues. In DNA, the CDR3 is TGCGCCAGCAGCTGGGTAGCGGGGTCTAGGGAGACCCAGTACTTC. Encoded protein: CASSWVAGSRETQYF.

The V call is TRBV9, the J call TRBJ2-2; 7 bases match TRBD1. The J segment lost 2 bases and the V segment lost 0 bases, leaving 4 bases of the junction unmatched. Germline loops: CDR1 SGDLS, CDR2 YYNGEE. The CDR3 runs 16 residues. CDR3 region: CASSVVGTANTGELFF. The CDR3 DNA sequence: TGTGCCAGCAGCGTAGTCGGGACAGCAAACACCGGGGAGCTGTTTTTT.

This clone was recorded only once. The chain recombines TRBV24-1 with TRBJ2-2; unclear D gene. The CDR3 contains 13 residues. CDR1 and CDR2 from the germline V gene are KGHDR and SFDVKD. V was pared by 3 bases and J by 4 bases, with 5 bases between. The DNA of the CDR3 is TGTGCCACCAGTGATGGGTTCACCGGGGAGCTGTTTTTT. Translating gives CATSDGFTGELFF.

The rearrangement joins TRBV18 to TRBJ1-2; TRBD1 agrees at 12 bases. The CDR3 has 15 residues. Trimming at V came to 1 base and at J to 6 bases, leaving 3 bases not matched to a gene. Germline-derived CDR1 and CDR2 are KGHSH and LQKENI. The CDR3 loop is CASSPRDRGRDGYTF. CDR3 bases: TGTGCCAGCTCACCACGGGACAGGGGGCGCGATGGCTACACCTTC.

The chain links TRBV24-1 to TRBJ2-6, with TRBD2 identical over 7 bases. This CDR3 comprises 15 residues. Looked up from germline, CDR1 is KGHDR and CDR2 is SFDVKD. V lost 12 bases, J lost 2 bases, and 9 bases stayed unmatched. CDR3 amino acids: CAPTKRDAGANVLTF. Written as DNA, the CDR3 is TGTGCCCCTACAAAGCGGGACGCTGGGGCCAACGTCCTGACTTTC.

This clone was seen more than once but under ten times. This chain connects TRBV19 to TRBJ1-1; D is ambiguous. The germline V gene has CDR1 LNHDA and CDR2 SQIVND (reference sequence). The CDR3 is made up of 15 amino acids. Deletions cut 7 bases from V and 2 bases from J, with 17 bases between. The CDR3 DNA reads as TGTGCCAGTAACCCTGGGTGGCCCCTAAACACTGAAGCTTTCTTT. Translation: CASNPGWPLNTEAFF.

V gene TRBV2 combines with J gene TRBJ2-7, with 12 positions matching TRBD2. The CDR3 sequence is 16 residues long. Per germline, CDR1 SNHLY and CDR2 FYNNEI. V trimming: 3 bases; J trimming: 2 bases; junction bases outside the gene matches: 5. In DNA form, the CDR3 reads TGTGCCAGCAGTGACGATGCTAGCGGGGGGGCCTACGAGCAGTACTTC. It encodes CASSDDASGGAYEQYF.

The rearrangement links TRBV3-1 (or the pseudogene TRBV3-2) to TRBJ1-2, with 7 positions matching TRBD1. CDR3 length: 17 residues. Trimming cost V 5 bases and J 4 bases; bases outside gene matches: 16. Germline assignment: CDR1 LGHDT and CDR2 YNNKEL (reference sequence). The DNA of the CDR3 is TGTGCCAGCAGCTCACAGCTCCGAGGGGGCCGGGGCTATGGCTACACCTTC. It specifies CASSSQLRGGRGYGYTF.

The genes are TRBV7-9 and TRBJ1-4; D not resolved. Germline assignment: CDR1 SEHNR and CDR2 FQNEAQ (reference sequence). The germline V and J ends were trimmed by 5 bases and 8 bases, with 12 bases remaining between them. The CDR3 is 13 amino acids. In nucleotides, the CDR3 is TGTGCCAGCAGCCCTAAGGCGGGGGAAAAACTGTTTTTT. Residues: CASSPKAGEKLFF. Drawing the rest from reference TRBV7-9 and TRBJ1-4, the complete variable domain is DTGVSQNPRHKITKRGQNVTFRCDPISEHNRLYWYRQTLGQGPEFLTYFQNEAQLEKSRLLSDRFSAERPKGSFSTLEIQRTEQGDSAMYLCASSPKAGEKLFFGSGTQLSVL.

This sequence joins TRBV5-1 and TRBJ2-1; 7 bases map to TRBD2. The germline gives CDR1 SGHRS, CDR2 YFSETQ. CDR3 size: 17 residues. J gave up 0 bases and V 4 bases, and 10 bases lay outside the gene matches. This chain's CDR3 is CASSPQTGGGSYNEQFF. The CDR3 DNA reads TGCGCCAGCAGCCCGCAGACCGGCGGGGGCTCCTACAATGAGCAGTTCTTC.

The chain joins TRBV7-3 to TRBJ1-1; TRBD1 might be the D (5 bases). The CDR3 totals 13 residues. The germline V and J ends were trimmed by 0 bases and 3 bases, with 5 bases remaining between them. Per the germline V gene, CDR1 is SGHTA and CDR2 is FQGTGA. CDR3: CASSLTGHTEAFF. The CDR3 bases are TGTGCCAGCAGCTTAACGGGACACACTGAAGCTTTCTTT.

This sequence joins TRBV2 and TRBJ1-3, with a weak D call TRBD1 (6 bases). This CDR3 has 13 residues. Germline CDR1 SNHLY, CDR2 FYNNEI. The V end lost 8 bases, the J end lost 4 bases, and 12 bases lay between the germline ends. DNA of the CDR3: TGTGCCAGCCAGGGGATCCCCGGAAACACCATATATTTT. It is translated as CASQGIPGNTIYF.